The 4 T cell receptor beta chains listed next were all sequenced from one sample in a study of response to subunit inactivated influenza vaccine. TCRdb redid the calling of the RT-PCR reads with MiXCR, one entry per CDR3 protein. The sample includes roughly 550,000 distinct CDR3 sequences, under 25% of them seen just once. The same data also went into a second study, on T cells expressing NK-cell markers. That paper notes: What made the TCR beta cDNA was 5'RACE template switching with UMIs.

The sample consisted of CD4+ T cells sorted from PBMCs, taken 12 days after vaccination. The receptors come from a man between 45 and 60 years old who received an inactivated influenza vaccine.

CDR3 DNA sequence: TGCGCCAGCAGCTCGCGCGGGAGTGTAACCGGGGAGCTGTTTTTT. Its translation: CASSSRGSVTGELFF. The chain employs TRBV5-1 and TRBJ2-2; 7 nucleotides agree with TRBD2. The CDR3 runs to 15 residues. With 3 bases clipped from V and 5 bases from J, the junction kept 7 bases outside the gene matches. Germline V lookup: CDR1 SGHRS, CDR2 YFSETQ.

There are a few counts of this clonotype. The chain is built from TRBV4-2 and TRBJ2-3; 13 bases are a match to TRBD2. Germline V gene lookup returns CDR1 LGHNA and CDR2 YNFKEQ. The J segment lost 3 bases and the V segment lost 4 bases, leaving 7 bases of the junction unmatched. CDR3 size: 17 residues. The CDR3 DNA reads TGTGCCAGCAGCCTACTAGCGGGGGGGGGTTGGACAGATACGCAGTATTTT. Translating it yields CASSLLAGGGWTDTQYF.

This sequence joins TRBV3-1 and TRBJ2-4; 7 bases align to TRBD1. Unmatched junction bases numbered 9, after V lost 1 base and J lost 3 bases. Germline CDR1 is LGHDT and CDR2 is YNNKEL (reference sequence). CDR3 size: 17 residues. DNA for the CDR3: TGTGCCAGCAGCCAAGGACAGGGTCCGAGGGGCAAAAACATTCAGTACTTC. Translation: CASSQGQGPRGKNIQYF.

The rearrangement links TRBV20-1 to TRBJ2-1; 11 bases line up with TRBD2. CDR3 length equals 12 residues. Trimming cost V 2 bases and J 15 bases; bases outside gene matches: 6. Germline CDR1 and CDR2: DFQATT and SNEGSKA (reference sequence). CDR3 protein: CSARPPGLAAFF. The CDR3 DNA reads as TGCAGTGCTAGACCTCCGGGACTAGCGGCGTTCTTC.